Below, 12 T cell receptor beta chains from the same sample are listed, as sequenced in a study of glioma-infiltrating T cells after dendritic cell vaccination. TCRdb keeps only in-frame clones here, not all; method: immunoSEQ multiplex PCR. The sample shows fewer than 45,000 clones, almost 85% of them seen only once. Sequenced here: blood, sampled before dendritic cell vaccination. The receptor set was obtained from a human donor with glioblastoma.

This clone was observed a handful of times. The chain links TRBV10-3 to TRBJ1-2; D is unresolved. This CDR3 spans 12 amino acids. Trimming stripped 6 bases from V and 1 base from J, with 6 bases between. CDR1 ENHRY and CDR2 SYGVKD come from the germline V gene. The CDR3 here is CAISLDNYGYTF. As DNA, the CDR3 is TGTGCCATCAGCCTAGATAACTATGGCTACACCTTC.

The chain recombines TRBV5-4 with TRBJ2-3; TRBD2 matches 15 bases. Germline V gives CDR1 SGHNT, CDR2 YYREEE (reference sequence). The junction had 3 bases not matched to a gene; V was cut back by 3 bases and J by 4 bases. The CDR3 has 16 residues. The CDR3 nucleotides are TGTGCCAGCAGCTCCGGACTAGCGGGGGGGTCAGATACGCAGTATTTT. This codes for CASSSGLAGGSDTQYF.

J is TRBJ2-5 and V is TRBV5-1, with TRBD1 matching 7 bases. Trimming at V came to 4 bases and at J to 2 bases, leaving 5 bases not matched to a gene. The V gene's germline CDR1 is SGHRS and CDR2 YFSETQ. The CDR3 is made up of 14 amino acids. CDR3 bases: TGCGCCAGCAGCCCGGGGACAGCTCAAGAGACCCAGTACTTC. This sequence encodes CASSPGTAQETQYF.

The chain has TRBV30 and TRBJ2-5; D is possibly TRBD2 (6 bases). This CDR3 is 14 amino acids long. CDR1 is GTSNPN, CDR2 SVGIG, per germline (reference sequence). Trimming pared 5 bases from V and 5 bases from J, leaving 18 bases between. The CDR3 loop is CAWGGINPGETQYF. The CDR3 bases are TGTGCCTGGGGGGGGATTAACCCGGGGGAGACCCAGTACTTC.

The chain has TRBV18 and TRBJ2-3, with TRBD1 identical over 7 bases. The V and J ends lost 6 bases and 3 bases, in that order; junction bases with no gene match: 18. The CDR3 is 18 amino acids. Germline lookup yields CDR1 KGHSH and CDR2 LQKENI. CDR3 bases: TGTGCCAGCTCGCCTACCTCAGTAGGGGGCCTCGGGACAGATACGCAGTATTTT. Amino acids: CASSPTSVGGLGTDTQYF.

The V and J genes are TRBV7-9 and TRBJ2-1, with 9 bases that match TRBD2. Germline values: CDR1 SEHNR, CDR2 FQNEAQ (reference sequence). The CDR3 has 15 amino acids. V lost 2 bases, J lost 6 bases, and 5 bases stayed unmatched. CDR3 in amino acids: CASSLSSGGSNEQFF. The CDR3 DNA sequence: TGTGCCAGCAGCTTAAGTAGCGGGGGCAGCAATGAGCAGTTCTTC.

V usage is TRBV11-2 and J usage is TRBJ1-5; D gene uncertain. This CDR3 is 14 amino acids long. Germline CDR1 is SGHAT and CDR2 is FQNNGV. V lost 3 bases and J lost 0, with 6 bases in between. The CDR3 here is CASSFGDSNQPQHF. The CDR3 DNA sequence: TGTGCCAGCAGCTTCGGGGATAGCAATCAGCCCCAGCATTTT. The whole variable domain, filled in from reference TRBV11-2 and TRBJ1-5, reads EAGVAQSPRYKIIEKRQSVAFWCNPISGHATLYWYQQILGQGPKLLIQFQNNGVVDDSQLPKDRFSAERLKGVDSTLKIQPAKLEDSAVYLCASSFGDSNQPQHFGDGTRLSIL.

The chain is built from TRBV30 and TRBJ1-4, with TRBD1 matching over 9 bases. Germline loops: CDR1 GTSNPN, CDR2 SVGIG (reference sequence). V dropped 7 bases and J dropped 8; count of bases not matched to a gene: 8. The CDR3 is 13 amino acids. This CDR3 is CAFKDRGKEKLFF. The DNA of the CDR3 is TGTGCCTTCAAGGACAGGGGCAAAGAAAAACTGTTTTTT.

This chain uses TRBV5-6 with TRBJ1-3; 7 nucleotides agree with TRBD1. The V and J ends lost 4 bases and 0 bases, in that order; junction bases with no gene match: 4. Germline CDR1 SGHDT, CDR2 YYEEEE. The CDR3 spans 15 residues. The CDR3 region is CASSQGQNSGNTIYF. For the CDR3, the DNA is TGTGCCAGCAGCCAGGGACAGAACTCTGGAAACACCATATATTTT. Filled out from reference TRBV5-6 and TRBJ1-3, the complete variable domain reads DAGVTQSPTHLIKTRGQQVTLRCSPKSGHDTVSWYQQALGQGPQFIFQYYEEEERQRGNFPDRFSGHQFPNYSSELNVNALLLGDSALYLCASSQGQNSGNTIYFGEGSWLTVV.

The gene calls are TRBV5-1 and TRBJ2-7; 7 positions match TRBD1. Germline values: CDR1 SGHRS, CDR2 YFSETQ. With 4 bases clipped from V and 6 bases from J, the junction kept 7 bases outside the gene matches. The CDR3 extends over 13 amino acids. CDR3 bases: TGCGCCAGCAGCGGGCAGGGGGTGGGCGAGCAGTACTTC. It yields the protein CASSGQGVGEQYF.

The genes are TRBV5-4 and TRBJ1-2, with D possibly matching TRBD1 (6 bases). Germline lookup yields CDR1 SGHNT and CDR2 YYREEE (reference sequence). This CDR3 has 15 amino acids. V was shortened by 4 bases and J by 4 bases, with 17 bases between the two germline ends. Here the CDR3 DNA reads TGTGCCAGCAGCGAAGCCCGAGGGGGTTCCTATGGCTACACCTTC. Amino acids: CASSEARGGSYGYTF.

The chain employs TRBV7-9 and TRBJ2-3; the match to TRBD2 covers 9 bases. The germline gives CDR1 SEHNR, CDR2 FQNEAQ (reference sequence). Trimming removed 5 bases from V and 4 bases from J; junction bases left unmatched: 4. CDR3 length: 14 residues. In DNA form, the CDR3 reads TGTGCCAGCAGCCCGAGACTAGCGGCAGATACGCAGTATTTT. Protein product: CASSPRLAADTQYF.